This TCR beta chain was documented in a study of cytomegalovirus exposure and HLA in healthy donors. The ends were cut back, 7 bases at V and 0 bases at J, with 13 bases in the middle. The CDR3 sequence is 14 residues long. CDR1 and CDR2 (germline): GTSNPN, SVGIG (reference sequence). 60 Vbeta and 13 Jbeta primers were used in PCR. This table comes from immunoSEQ multiplex PCR, and its TCRdb copy is limited to in-frame clones, with some not included. The sample lists roughly 190,000 clones; more than 75% were seen once. Study findings and constraints: Relative to the roughly 690-donor mean, N-insertions were reportedly fewer in an Asian-associated ancestry cluster in a later analysis.

In regard to this clone: Its target is not known.

The J gene is TRBJ1-3, the V gene TRBV30; no firm D call. Material for sequencing was PBMCs. This TCR was recovered from a woman aged 18-29 years in good health and CMV-seronegative. The CDR3 loop is CASIQLNSGNTIYF. The CDR3 coding sequence is TGTGCCTCGATTCAACTCAACTCTGGAAACACCATATATTTT.